These T cell receptor beta chains were read from a single sample in a study of cytomegalovirus exposure and HLA in healthy donors. TCRdb's table, derived via immunoSEQ multiplex PCR, lists solely in-frame clones and lacks some. The sample lists about 120,000 clones, approximately 90% occurring once. Sequenced input: PBMCs. These TCRs come from a woman under 30 in good health and CMV-seropositive. Each CDR3 is given with its conserved first and last residue. The order of the fields is V gene, clone size, D gene, J gene, CDR3 protein, CDR3 DNA. A D gene is named only where the DNA matches it firmly. Only some rows state a clone size, as once, few, many or a class for expanded clones.

>TRBV6-5|-|TRBD1|TRBJ1-2
CASSSNRGRYGYTF
TGTGCCAGCAGTTCTAACAGGGGGCGATATGGCTACACCTTC
>TRBV19|-|-|TRBJ1-5
CASSIKALDQPQHF
TGTGCCAGTAGTATCAAAGCTCTCGATCAGCCCCAGCATTTT
>TRBV11-2|few|-|TRBJ1-2
CASSPTGNYGYTF
TGTGCCAGCAGCCCAACGGGGAACTATGGCTACACCTTC
>TRBV9|-|-|TRBJ1-1
CASGQNTEAFF
TGTGCCAGCGGGCAAAACACTGAAGCTTTCTTT
>TRBV28|-|TRBD1|TRBJ2-7
CASRDTGGEQYF
TGTGCCAGCAGGGATACAGGGGGGGAGCAGTACTTC
>TRBV21-1|-|-|TRBJ2-1
CASSKAWREQFF
TGTGCCAGCAGCAAAGCATGGAGAGAGCAGTTCTTC
>TRBV28|-|-|TRBJ2-1
CASREEGNEQFF
TGTGCCAGCAGGGAGGAGGGCAATGAGCAGTTCTTC
>TRBV11-1|-|-|TRBJ1-1
CASSSGKHGNKAFF
TGTGCCAGCAGCAGCGGAAAGCACGGGAATAAAGCTTTCTTT
>TRBV4-1|-|-|TRBJ1-3
CASSGTRGGGNTIYF
TGCGCCAGCAGCGGAACTAGAGGTGGGGGAAACACCATATATTTT
>TRBV4-1|-|TRBD1|TRBJ2-2
CASNQPRSGGRNTGELFF
TGCGCCAGCAACCAACCTAGATCAGGGGGCCGGAACACCGGGGAGCTGTTTTTT
>TRBV6-4|once|-|TRBJ2-3
CASTPRAGLSDTQYF
TGTGCCAGCACCCCGAGAGCAGGGCTATCAGATACGCAGTATTTT
>TRBV19|-|TRBD1|TRBJ2-3
CASSTDRVGNTDTQYF
TGTGCCAGTAGCACGGACAGGGTCGGGAACACAGATACGCAGTATTTT
>TRBV6-6|-|TRBD1|TRBJ2-1
CASTRQGGSYNEQFF
TGTGCCAGCACGCGACAGGGGGGCTCCTACAATGAGCAGTTCTTC
>TRBV11-3|-|-|TRBJ1-1
CASSLRLHTEAFF
TGTGCCAGCAGCTTAAGACTGCACACTGAAGCTTTCTTT
>TRBV4-1|-|-|TRBJ1-2
CASSDSGHSYYGYTF
TGCGCCAGCAGCGACTCTGGACATTCTTACTATGGCTACACCTTC
>TRBV11-1|-|-|TRBJ2-3
CASSPRGLEGTDTQYF
TGTGCCAGCAGCCCCCGAGGCTTGGAGGGCACAGATACGCAGTATTTT
>TRBV7-8|-|-|TRBJ2-7
CASSTRTGNYEQYF
TGTGCCAGCAGCACCCGGACGGGGAACTACGAGCAGTACTTC
>TRBV6-6|-|-|TRBJ1-2
CASSYSAVYGYTF
TGTGCCAGCAGTTACTCAGCGGTCTATGGCTACACCTTC
>TRBV5-1|-|TRBD2|TRBJ2-1
CASSLVSGEYNEQFF
TGCGCCAGCAGCTTGGTCAGCGGGGAGTACAATGAGCAGTTCTTC
>TRBV18|-|TRBD1|TRBJ2-7
CASSATGGAYEQYF
TGTGCCAGCTCCGCGACAGGGGGTGCCTACGAGCAGTACTTC
>TRBV5-8|-|-|TRBJ1-1
CASSHRKALDEAFF
TGTGCCAGCAGCCACAGGAAGGCTCTCGACGAAGCTTTCTTT
>TRBV4-3|once|TRBD2|TRBJ2-5
CASSQTGGQETQYF
TGCGCCAGCAGCCAAACGGGGGGCCAAGAGACCCAGTACTTC
>TRBV13|once|TRBD2|TRBJ2-7
CASSSSGSSYEQYF
TGTGCCAGCAGCTCTAGCGGGAGCTCCTACGAGCAGTACTTC
>TRBV7-9|-|-|TRBJ1-1
CASSPPVRVGNTEAFF
TGTGCCAGCAGCCCGCCGGTGAGGGTAGGAAACACTGAAGCTTTCTTT
>TRBV6-1|-|TRBD2|TRBJ2-7
CASNGASGEYEQYF
TGTGCCAGCAATGGGGCTAGCGGGGAATACGAGCAGTACTTC
>TRBV13|-|TRBD1|TRBJ1-2
CASSFRGPNYGYTF
TGTGCCAGCAGCTTCAGGGGGCCTAACTATGGCTACACCTTC
>TRBV6-6|-|-|TRBJ1-4
CASSYGGEGANEKLFF
TGTGCCAGCAGTTACGGAGGGGAGGGGGCTAATGAAAAACTGTTTTTT
>TRBV29-1|-|-|TRBJ2-1
CSAGGEGNEQFF
TGCAGCGCCGGGGGAGAGGGGAATGAGCAGTTCTTC
>TRBV9|-|-|TRBJ2-1
CASSALDTEVEQFF
TGTGCCAGCAGCGCTCTGGACACAGAGGTTGAGCAGTTCTTC
>TRBV5-1|once|-|TRBJ1-1
CASSVQGTDTEAFF
TGCGCCAGCAGCGTTCAGGGGACGGACACTGAAGCTTTCTTT
>TRBV15|-|TRBD1|TRBJ1-2
CATSREGTAYGYTF
TGTGCCACCAGCAGAGAAGGGACAGCTTATGGCTACACCTTC
>TRBV6-5|-|-|TRBJ1-2
CASSYGGEGGYTF
TGTGCCAGCAGTTACGGAGGTGAGGGCGGCTACACCTTC